This T cell receptor (beta chain) was recovered during a study of OX40 agonist ivuxolimab in advanced cancers. Study overall: Partial response was recorded in three patients: one hepatocellular carcinoma and two cutaneous melanoma cases.

Measured with immunoSEQ multiplex PCR; TCRdb has only the in-frame clones, and not every one. The sample yields approximately 15,000 clones, roughly 65% seen once. Notes on the study in general: Normalized T-cell clonal expansion was also low in some nonresponders. Partial responders treated at 0.1-3.0 mg/kg exhibited clonal expansion among the lowest measured.

This clone has ten or more counts. What it recognizes is unknown. CDR1 SGHVS and CDR2 FNYEAQ come from the germline V gene. This CDR3 has 14 amino acids. Trimming took off 6 bases at V and 1 base at J, with 12 bases between the two ends. This sample comprised CD4+ or CD8+ T cells sorted from blood, obtained in a trial of the OX40 agonist ivuxolimab. The chain recombines TRBV7-6 with TRBJ1-1; D is uncertain. This TCR derives from an adult with an advanced solid tumor such as melanoma, head and neck, liver or kidney cancer. CDR3 coding DNA: TGTGCCAGCAGTTCGGTTGTTGGGAACACTGAAGCTTTCTTT. Protein sequence: CASSSVVGNTEAFF.